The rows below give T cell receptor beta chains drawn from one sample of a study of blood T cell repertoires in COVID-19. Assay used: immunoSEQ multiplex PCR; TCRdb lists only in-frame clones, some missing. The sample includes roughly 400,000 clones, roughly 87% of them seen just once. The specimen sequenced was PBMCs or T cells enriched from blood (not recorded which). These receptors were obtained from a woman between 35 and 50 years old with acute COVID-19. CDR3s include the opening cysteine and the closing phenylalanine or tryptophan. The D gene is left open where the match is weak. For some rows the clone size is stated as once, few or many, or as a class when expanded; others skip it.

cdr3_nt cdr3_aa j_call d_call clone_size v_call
TGTGCCACCAGTGATCGGGACAGGAAGTATAGCAATCAGCCCCAGCATTTT CATSDRDRKYSNQPQHF TRBJ1-5 TRBD1 NA TRBV24-1
TGTGCCACCAGTGATCGGACAGGGGCTGGCTACACCTTC CATSDRTGAGYTF TRBJ1-2 TRBD1 NA TRBV24-1
TGTGCCAGCCACACCAGCGGGGGTACGCTAAATGAGCAGTTCTTC CASHTSGGTLNEQFF TRBJ2-1 TRBD2 NA TRBV18
TGTGCCAGCAGTTTAGGGGCCGTTCAGCCCCAGCATTTT CASSLGAVQPQHF TRBJ1-5 NA NA TRBV12-3/TRBV12-4
TGTGCCAGTAGCATCCAGTCGAACACTGAAGCTTTCTTT CASSIQSNTEAFF TRBJ1-1 NA NA TRBV19
TGTGCCTGGAGTCCCCTAGCCTTCATGAACACTGAAGCTTTCTTT CAWSPLAFMNTEAFF TRBJ1-1 NA once TRBV30
TGCGCCAGCAGCCAAGGGGGCGGAAAAAGCTCCTACAATGAGCAGTTCTTC CASSQGGGKSSYNEQFF TRBJ2-1 NA NA TRBV4-1
TGTGCCAGCAGCCTCAGGGCCGTGAACACTGAAGCTTTCTTT CASSLRAVNTEAFF TRBJ1-1 NA NA TRBV3-1/TRBV3-2
TGTGCCAGCAGTTTACAGGGCGAGGAATATGGCTACACCTTC CASSLQGEEYGYTF TRBJ1-2 NA NA TRBV27
TGTGCCAGCAGTAGGGGGACAGGTGATGGAAACACCATATATTTT CASSRGTGDGNTIYF TRBJ1-3 TRBD1 NA TRBV2
TGTGCCAGCAGTCGACAGGGAGCTAACACCGGGGAGCTGTTTTTT CASSRQGANTGELFF TRBJ2-2 TRBD1 NA TRBV6-5
TGTGCCATCAGTGCAACAGGGGGCGATCCTTACACTGAAGCTTTCTTT CAISATGGDPYTEAFF TRBJ1-1 TRBD1 NA TRBV10-3
TGTGCCAGCAGCCCCCAGGGGGGCGGCCCCACAGATACGCAGTATTTT CASSPQGGGPTDTQYF TRBJ2-3 NA NA TRBV11-3
TGTGCCAGCAGCAAAGGGACAGGGTATTCACCCCTCCACTTT CASSKGTGYSPLHF TRBJ1-6 TRBD1 few TRBV5-8
TGCGCCAGCAGTGAGTTCAGATTCTACGAGCAGTACTTC CASSEFRFYEQYF TRBJ2-7 NA NA TRBV10-1
TGCGCCAGCAGTCCAGGGTTTGTAAACATTCAGTACTTC CASSPGFVNIQYF TRBJ2-4 NA NA TRBV23-1
TGTGCCAGCAGCTTGATTGGGACAGGGGCCTACAATGAGCAGTTCTTC CASSLIGTGAYNEQFF TRBJ2-1 TRBD1 NA TRBV5-4
TGTGCCACCTCGTTAATCGGTTTCTATGGCTACACCTTC CATSLIGFYGYTF TRBJ1-2 NA NA TRBV19
TGTGCCTGGAGGGATCGGGGACAGGGTTATGAAAAACTGTTTTTT CAWRDRGQGYEKLFF TRBJ1-4 TRBD1 NA TRBV30
TGTGCCAGCAGTCTCCAACGGAGGGACAATTCACCCCTCCACTTT CASSLQRRDNSPLHF TRBJ1-6 NA NA TRBV11-2
TGTGCCAGCAGCCAGCGGGGGGGGAGCTCCTACAATGAGCAGTTCTTC CASSQRGGSSYNEQFF TRBJ2-1 TRBD2 once TRBV2
TGTGCCAGCAGCTTTGACGGGAGGGTTGCTTCGGGCACAGATACGCAGTATTTT CASSFDGRVASGTDTQYF TRBJ2-3 TRBD2 NA TRBV5-4
TGTGCCAGCGGACTTCCTAGCTCCTACGAGCAGTACTTC CASGLPSSYEQYF TRBJ2-7 NA NA TRBV7-9
TGTGCCAGCAGCAAAGGTTCCGGGGATCCGTTGGCTTTCTTT CASSKGSGDPLAFF TRBJ1-1 NA NA TRBV21-1
TGTGCCAGCAGCTTGCGCAGGTCCAATCAGCCCCAGCATTTT CASSLRRSNQPQHF TRBJ1-5 NA NA TRBV5-6
TGTGCCAGCAGTTCTACGGGGATCGGGGAAAAACTGTTTTTT CASSSTGIGEKLFF TRBJ1-4 NA NA TRBV2
TGTGCCAGCAGCTCCATTCAGGGCGCAAGCTCCTACGAGCAGTACTTC CASSSIQGASSYEQYF TRBJ2-7 NA NA TRBV11-2
TGTGCCAGCTCACCAAGGGGGCTCGGGAACACTGAAGCTTTCTTT CASSPRGLGNTEAFF TRBJ1-1 TRBD1 NA TRBV18
TGTGCCAGCAGCCCCAGGACTAGCGGGGGACCGCAGTTCTTC CASSPRTSGGPQFF TRBJ2-1 TRBD2 NA TRBV11-2
TGTGCCAGCAGCAACAGACAGGGACCCTACGAGCAGTACTTC CASSNRQGPYEQYF TRBJ2-7 TRBD1 NA TRBV7-2
TGTGCCAGCAGTGAACAGTTCTATGGCTACACCTTC CASSEQFYGYTF TRBJ1-2 NA NA TRBV2
TGTGCCAGCAATCCCGGGTGGGGGGTGGCTGAAGCTTTCTTT CASNPGWGVAEAFF TRBJ1-1 NA once TRBV2
TGTGCCTGGAGTGTATCCCGACAGGGTTACAAGCAGTACTTC CAWSVSRQGYKQYF TRBJ2-7 TRBD1 NA TRBV30
TGTGCCAGCAGCCAAGCTCTTACTAGCGGGGGGGCAACAGATACGCAGTATTTT CASSQALTSGGATDTQYF TRBJ2-3 TRBD2 NA TRBV4-2
TGTGCCAGCAGTTACTCGAGACGGGGGAACACTGAAGCTTTCTTT CASSYSRRGNTEAFF TRBJ1-1 NA NA TRBV6-5
TGCGCCAGCAGTGAGTCGGCGGGGGACTACAATGAGCAGTTCTTC CASSESAGDYNEQFF TRBJ2-1 TRBD2 NA TRBV10-1
TGCGCCAGCAGCCCCAGTCTCGGACACCCGTCCCAAGAGACCCAGTACTTC CASSPSLGHPSQETQYF TRBJ2-5 NA NA TRBV4-1
TGTGCCAGCAGTCTTGGGACAGGGAGCTACACCTTC CASSLGTGSYTF TRBJ1-2 TRBD1 few TRBV2
TGTGCCAGCAGCCCACAGGGGAACACCGGGGAGCTGTTTTTT CASSPQGNTGELFF TRBJ2-2 NA NA TRBV11-2
TGTGCCAGCACTTCGACAGGGGAGAACTATGGCTACACCTTC CASTSTGENYGYTF TRBJ1-2 TRBD1 NA TRBV11-2
TGTGCCAGCAGTTCTAACTACCACGAGCAGTACTTC CASSSNYHEQYF TRBJ2-7 NA NA TRBV5-4
TGTGCCAGCAGCTTAGGTTCGAGGGGGGGAGAGACCCAGTACTTC CASSLGSRGGETQYF TRBJ2-5 NA NA TRBV7-2
TGTGCCAGTGTGCAATTCGGAGGGGATCAGCCCCAGCATTTT CASVQFGGDQPQHF TRBJ1-5 NA NA TRBV6-5
TGTGCCAGCAGCTTAGGACAGGGGAGTGAAAACACCATATATTTT CASSLGQGSENTIYF TRBJ1-3 TRBD1 NA TRBV7-9
TGTGCCAGCAGCTTATTGCGAGGGGGGGGTAGTAAAGCCTACGAGCAGTACTTC CASSLLRGGGSKAYEQYF TRBJ2-7 NA NA TRBV11-2
TGTGCCAGCAGCACGGTCTACGAGCAGTACTTC CASSTVYEQYF TRBJ2-7 NA NA TRBV12-3/TRBV12-4
TGTGCCAGTAGTATTGGGCCGGCCTATAGCAATCAGCCCCAGCATTTT CASSIGPAYSNQPQHF TRBJ1-5 NA NA TRBV19
TGTGCCAGCAGCTTGGGGGAGAGGTTAGGAACTAATGAAAAACTGTTTTTT CASSLGERLGTNEKLFF TRBJ1-4 NA few TRBV5-5
TGCGCCAGCAGCCTAGACAGGGGACCCTCTAATGAAAAACTGTTTTTT CASSLDRGPSNEKLFF TRBJ1-4 TRBD1 NA TRBV5-1